The 22 T cell receptor beta chains below were found in one sample sequenced in a study of T cell changes during pregnancy in multiple sclerosis. Assay used: immunoSEQ multiplex PCR; TCRdb lists only in-frame clones, some missing. This table holds 65,000 to 90,000 clones, 85% to 95% found once. Material: peripheral blood, obtained before pregnancy. These receptors were collected from a female donor with multiple sclerosis, enrolled in a pregnancy study.

V and J are TRBV4-2 and TRBJ2-5, with TRBD2 identical over 8 bases. The V gene's germline CDR1 is LGHNA and CDR2 YNFKEQ. The CDR3 consists of 16 residues. The junction had 6 bases not matched to a gene; V was cut back by 1 base and J by 2 bases. CDR3 coding DNA: TGTGCCAGCAGCCAAGGCGTAGCGGGACTACAAGAGACCCAGTACTTC. This codes for CASSQGVAGLQETQYF.

The chain uses TRBV27 and TRBJ2-5; no firm D call. The V end lost 7 bases, the J end lost 3 bases, and 18 bases lay between the germline ends. The CDR3 runs to 15 residues. CDR1 is MNHEY and CDR2 is SMNVEV in the germline V gene (reference sequence). The CDR3 region has the DNA TGTGCCAGCACCTCGTCTTTCTATTCTAAAGAGACCCAGTACTTC. Amino acids: CASTSSFYSKETQYF.

The chain carries TRBV4-2 and TRBJ1-1, with 8 bases fitting TRBD1. Germline CDR1 and CDR2: LGHNA and YNFKEQ. This CDR3 comprises 15 residues. After removal of 2 bases from V and 2 bases from J, the junction contained 4 bases not matched to a gene. This CDR3 is CASSQPGTGNTEAFF. As DNA, the CDR3 is TGTGCCAGCAGCCAACCTGGGACAGGAAACACTGAAGCTTTCTTT.

This rearrangement joins TRBV7-8 to TRBJ2-7, with TRBD2 matching over 11 bases. The germline CDR1 and CDR2 sequences are SGHVS and FQNEAQ. This CDR3 has 15 amino acids. Germline trimming cut 8 bases from V and 2 bases from J; bases unmatched to any gene: 8. The CDR3 region has the DNA TGTGCCAGCGCAGTGGGGACTAGCGGCCCCTACGAGCAGTACTTC. It specifies CASAVGTSGPYEQYF.

This chain uses TRBV28 with TRBJ2-2; TRBD2 agrees at 9 bases. After removal of 5 bases from V and 3 bases from J, the junction contained 10 bases not matched to a gene. The germline gives CDR1 MDHEN, CDR2 SYDVKM. The CDR3 runs 17 residues. DNA of the CDR3: TGTGCCAGCAGTACCCATAGCGGGAGTAGTGACACCGGGGAGCTGTTTTTT. Protein product: CASSTHSGSSDTGELFF.

This chain joins TRBV5-1 and TRBJ1-3, with D tentatively TRBD1 (6 bases). Trimming took 7 bases from V and 1 from J, leaving 9 bases between them. The germline CDR1 and CDR2 sequences are SGHRS and YFSETQ. The CDR3 spans 13 residues. The chain's CDR3 is CASQGSSGNTIYF. The CDR3 nucleotides are TGCGCCAGCCAGGGGAGTTCTGGAAACACCATATATTTT.

V is TRBV11-2 and J is TRBJ2-5, with 9 positions matching TRBD1. V lost 2 bases and J lost 14; bases outside the gene matches: 9. The germline gives CDR1 SGHAT, CDR2 FQNNGV. CDR3 length: 13 amino acids. The CDR3 sequence is CASSLMAGDRVYF. The CDR3 nucleotides read TGTGCCAGCAGCTTAATGGCGGGGGACAGGGTTTACTTC.

The chain employs TRBV7-3 and TRBJ1-1; D is perhaps TRBD1 (6 bases). Germline V lookup: CDR1 SGHTA, CDR2 FQGTGA. This CDR3 has 14 residues. Between the trimmed V and J ends, which lost 5 bases and 4 bases, there was a span of 14 bases. In DNA, the CDR3 is TGTGCCAGCAGCCGCGCCGGGACAAGCACTGAAGCTTTCTTT. Translated: CASSRAGTSTEAFF.

The gene calls are TRBV4-2 and TRBJ1-2; D perhaps matches TRBD1 (5 bases). Per the germline V gene, CDR1 is LGHNA and CDR2 is YNFKEQ. V was shortened by 0 bases and J by 4 bases, with 15 bases between the two germline ends. This CDR3 region has 16 residues. This chain's CDR3 is CASSQEGAAQVYGYTF. CDR3 coding DNA: TGTGCCAGCAGCCAAGAAGGGGCAGCCCAAGTCTATGGCTACACCTTC.

This clone was seen a handful of times. The gene calls are TRBV9 and TRBJ1-1, with 7 positions matching TRBD1. The V gene end was trimmed by 2 bases and the J gene end by 3 bases; junction bases not matched to a gene: 7. CDR3 length equals 15 residues. Germline V gene lookup returns CDR1 SGDLS and CDR2 YYNGEE. CDR3 DNA: TGTGCCAGCAGCGTTACAGGGGTTTGGGACACTGAAGCTTTCTTT. Translating gives CASSVTGVWDTEAFF.

This sequence joins TRBV11-3 and TRBJ2-5, with TRBD1 matching 9 bases. With 6 bases clipped from V and 0 bases from J, the junction kept 8 bases outside the gene matches. In germline, CDR1 is SGHNT, CDR2 YENEEA. CDR3 length: 16 residues. The CDR3 DNA is TGTGCCAGCAGGGGAGGACAGGGGCCGTACCAAGAGACCCAGTACTTC. This encodes CASRGGQGPYQETQYF.

This clone appeared once. The chain uses TRBV4-2 and TRBJ1-2; 10 bases map to TRBD1. J was trimmed by 1 base and V by 0 bases; bases with no gene match: 5. Germline CDR1 LGHNA, CDR2 YNFKEQ. This CDR3 is 17 amino acids long. The CDR3 DNA is TGTGCCAGCAGCCAAGATCCCCGGACAGGGGGTAACTATGGCTACACCTTC. Translation gives CASSQDPRTGGNYGYTF.

This chain links TRBV7-9 with TRBJ1-2; 11 bases agree with TRBD1. The CDR3 is 17 residues long. The germline V gene encodes CDR1 SEHNR and CDR2 FQNEAQ (reference sequence). V shed 2 bases and J 8 bases; nucleotides not matched to a gene: 13. The CDR3 is CASSLLAGQGARTGYTF. The CDR3 bases are TGTGCCAGCAGCTTATTAGCTGGACAGGGGGCACGGACAGGCTACACCTTC. Together with reference TRBV7-9 and TRBJ1-2, the CDR3 gives the full variable domain: DTGVSQNPRHKITKRGQNVTFRCDPISEHNRLYWYRQTLGQGPEFLTYFQNEAQLEKSRLLSDRFSAERPKGSFSTLEIQRTEQGDSAMYLCASSLLAGQGARTGYTFGSGTRLTVV.

V and J are TRBV30 and TRBJ2-1; a weak D match, TRBD2 (6 bases). CDR1 GTSNPN and CDR2 SVGIG come from the germline V gene (reference sequence). The CDR3 extends over 15 amino acids. Trimming took off 0 bases at V and 7 bases at J, with 16 bases between the two ends. The CDR3 DNA sequence: TGTGCCTGGAGTGTAATTCGACTAGTGTGGAATGAGCAGTTCTTC. Amino acids: CAWSVIRLVWNEQFF.

The chain recombines TRBV5-6 with TRBJ1-4; no clear D. The V gene lost 2 bases and the J gene lost 0 bases, with 5 bases spanning the gap. The CDR3 runs to 14 residues. Per the germline V gene, CDR1 is SGHDT and CDR2 is YYEEEE. This CDR3 is CASSFFATNEKLFF. CDR3 in DNA: TGTGCCAGCAGCTTCTTTGCAACTAATGAAAAACTGTTTTTT.

The chain couples TRBV5-4 to TRBJ2-1, with 8 bases fitting TRBD2. The V and J ends lost 2 bases and 8 bases, in that order; junction bases with no gene match: 6. This CDR3 is built from 14 residues. CDR1 is SGHNT, CDR2 YYREEE, per germline (reference sequence). The CDR3 sequence is CASSFSGIFDEQFF. The CDR3 nucleotides are TGTGCCAGCAGCTTTAGCGGGATATTTGATGAGCAGTTCTTC.

The chain recombines TRBV5-8 with TRBJ1-2, with TRBD1 matching 8 bases. CDR1 is SGHTS, CDR2 YDEGEE, per germline. The CDR3 has 16 amino acids. V dropped 3 bases and J dropped 1; count of bases not matched to a gene: 8. The CDR3 nucleotides are TGTGCCAGCAGCTGGCCGGGACAGGACTTTAACTATGGCTACACCTTC. This gives the protein CASSWPGQDFNYGYTF.

The chain recombines TRBV5-1 with TRBJ2-5; TRBD2 matches 7 bases. The CDR3 has 17 amino acids. After removal of 0 bases from V and 0 bases from J, the junction contained 8 bases not matched to a gene. Germline-derived CDR1 and CDR2 are SGHRS and YFSETQ. The CDR3 is CASSLAPGLPYQETQYF. DNA for the CDR3: TGCGCCAGCAGCTTGGCTCCGGGACTACCGTACCAAGAGACCCAGTACTTC.

This chain uses TRBV19 with TRBJ2-1, with 11 bases fitting TRBD2. The CDR3 is 13 amino acids. Trimming at V came to 8 bases and at J to 4 bases, leaving 1 base not matched to a gene. Germline CDR1 LNHDA, CDR2 SQIVND (reference sequence). The CDR3 bases are TGTGCCAGTGGGACTAGCGGTTACAATGAGCAGTTCTTC. This sequence encodes CASGTSGYNEQFF.

The rearrangement uses TRBV6-4 and TRBJ1-1; perhaps TRBD1 as D (5 bases). Germline loops: CDR1 MRHNA, CDR2 SNTAGT. Deletions cut 6 bases from V and 5 bases from J, with 16 bases between. CDR3 length: 14 residues. CDR3 loop: CASRSGQGITEAFF. For the CDR3, the DNA is TGTGCCAGCAGATCGGGCCAGGGTATTACTGAAGCTTTCTTT.

The chain joins TRBV19 to TRBJ1-1; TRBD1 matches 8 bases. Germline CDR1 and CDR2: LNHDA and SQIVND (reference sequence). This CDR3 contains 15 residues. The V segment lost 4 bases and the J segment 5 bases; nucleotides outside the gene matches: 9. CDR3 residues: CASSTSGGVWTEAFF. In DNA, the CDR3 is TGTGCCAGTAGTACTTCAGGGGGCGTCTGGACTGAAGCTTTCTTT.

The J gene is TRBJ2-7, the V gene TRBV19; D perhaps matches TRBD2 (6 bases). This CDR3 is 18 amino acids long. Trimming shortened V by 3 bases and J by 2 bases, and 23 bases separated the two germline ends. Germline V lookup: CDR1 LNHDA, CDR2 SQIVND (reference sequence). The CDR3 DNA is TGTGCCAGTAGTATCCGGGGTATAGCGGATAGTTACCCCTACGAGCAGTACTTC. Amino acid sequence: CASSIRGIADSYPYEQYF.